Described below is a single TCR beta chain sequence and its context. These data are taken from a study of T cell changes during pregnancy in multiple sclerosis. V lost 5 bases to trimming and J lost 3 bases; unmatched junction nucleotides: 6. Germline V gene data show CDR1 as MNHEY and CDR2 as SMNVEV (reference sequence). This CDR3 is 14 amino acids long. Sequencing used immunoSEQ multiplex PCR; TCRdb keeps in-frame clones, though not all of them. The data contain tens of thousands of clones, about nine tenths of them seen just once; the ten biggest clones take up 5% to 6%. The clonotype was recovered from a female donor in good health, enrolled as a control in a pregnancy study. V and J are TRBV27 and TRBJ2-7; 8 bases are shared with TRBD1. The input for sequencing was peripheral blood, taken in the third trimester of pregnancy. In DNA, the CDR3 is TGTGCCAGCAGTAAACAGGGGGAACTCTACGAGCAGTACTTC. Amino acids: CASSKQGELYEQYF.